This T cell receptor (beta chain) was observed in a study of cytomegalovirus exposure and HLA in healthy donors. Study-wide results and limits: In a later analysis, several top co-occurrence clusters appeared linked to parvovirus B19, influenza, CMV and Epstein-Barr virus. Roughly uniform depth of sequencing across donors was assumed in presence/absence analyses. Cytomegalovirus-associated TCR beta chains were listed, numbering 164.

Note on this clone: What it recognizes is unknown.

The PCR was carried out with 60 Vbeta primers and 13 Jbeta primers. Clones were sequenced by immunoSEQ multiplex PCR, and TCRdb holds only the in-frame ones, with some missing. This table holds 150,000 to 200,000 clones, 76% found once. V lost 5 bases, J lost 0 bases, and 11 bases lay in between. Germline CDR1 and CDR2: SGHTA and FQGNSA. The CDR3 is 15 amino acids. The sequenced sample was PBMCs. V gene TRBV7-2 combines with J gene TRBJ1-3; D remains unclear. The receptor was isolated from a woman in her 30s in good health and CMV-seropositive. CDR3 residues: CASSPWADSGNTIYF. The DNA for the CDR3 is TGTGCCAGCAGCCCTTGGGCAGACTCTGGAAACACCATATATTTT.